The 14 T cell receptor beta chains below were found in one sample sequenced in a study of T cells in Graves' hyperthyroidism and ophthalmopathy. Amplification yielded TCR beta CDR3 regions, with RNA transcripts as the source. The HTBI set primed first-round TCR CDR3 RT-PCR. TCRdb independently ran MiXCR on the multiplex PCR reads; one entry per CDR3 protein. This table holds under 300,000 distinct CDR3 sequences, roughly 13% found once. The sample comprised blood. The receptors derive from a woman aged 40 to 50 with Graves' hyperthyroidism.

This clonotype was recorded many times. The chain combines TRBV6-1 with TRBJ2-4, with TRBD1 matching over 7 bases. The junction had 5 bases not matched to a gene; V was cut back by 5 bases and J by 7 bases. The germline gives CDR1 MNHNS, CDR2 SASEGT. CDR3 size: 13 residues. The CDR3 bases are TGTGCCAGCAGTAGGACAGGTAGCAACATTCAGTACTTC. It specifies CASSRTGSNIQYF.

This clonotype was observed many times. J is TRBJ1-1 and V is TRBV12-3 or TRBV12-4; 8 nucleotides align to TRBD1. Trimming cost V 5 bases and J 12 bases; bases outside gene matches: 8. The CDR3 length is 12 residues. CDR3 in amino acids: CASSPGTGLSFF. The CDR3, as DNA: TGTGCCAGCAGTCCCGGGACAGGTCTTTCTTTCTTT.

This clonotype was detected many times. CDR3 nucleotide sequence: TGTGCCAGCAGCATAGGGCATGGCTACACCTTC. Translating it yields CASSIGHGYTF. The chain links TRBV5-6 to TRBJ1-2; D is unresolved. Germline CDR1 is SGHDT and CDR2 is YYEEEE. V was trimmed by 4 bases and J by 6 bases, leaving 7 bases between them. The CDR3 sequence is 11 residues long.

V gene TRBV13 combines with J gene TRBJ2-7; D is unclear. The germline V gene has CDR1 PRHDT and CDR2 FYEKMQ (reference sequence). The germline V and J ends were trimmed by 4 bases and 6 bases, with 16 bases remaining between them. The CDR3 loop spans 14 amino acids. CDR3 in amino acids: CASSSRAKNFEQYF. DNA of the CDR3: TGTGCCAGCAGCTCCCGGGCGAAGAACTTCGAGCAGTACTTC.

This clonotype was picked up a small number of times. V usage is TRBV29-1 and J usage is TRBJ2-7; no definite D call. With 4 bases removed from V and 3 bases from J, the gap between germline ends came to 7 bases. CDR1 is SQVTM, CDR2 ANQGSEA, per germline. The CDR3 has 11 amino acids. The CDR3 sequence is CSVGRDYEQYF. In DNA, the CDR3 is TGCAGCGTTGGGCGAGACTACGAGCAGTACTTC.

This clonotype was found many times. The chain uses TRBV5-1 and TRBJ2-7; 7 bases align to TRBD1. Germline CDR1 and CDR2: SGHRS and YFSETQ. V trimming: 4 bases; J trimming: 4 bases; junction bases outside the gene matches: 5. CDR3 length equals 13 residues. The CDR3 region has the DNA TGCGCCAGCAGCCCCGGGACAGAATACGAGCAGTACTTC. Residues: CASSPGTEYEQYF.

This clonotype was detected a few times. The chain joins TRBV10-3 to TRBJ2-3; 12 bases fit TRBD2. CDR3 length: 16 amino acids. Germline trimming cut 6 bases from V and 3 bases from J; bases unmatched to any gene: 7. Germline V CDR1 and CDR2: ENHRY, SYGVKD. The DNA of the CDR3 is TGTGCCATCAGGGGAAGACTAGCGGGAGATACAGATACGCAGTATTTT. Its translation is CAIRGRLAGDTDTQYF.

This clonotype showed up many times. V and J are TRBV7-6 and TRBJ2-7; possible D gene TRBD2, 6 bases. V shed 3 bases and J shed 0 bases, with 9 bases lying between them. The CDR3 totals 14 residues. Germline CDR1 and CDR2: SGHVS and FNYEAQ. CDR3 nucleotide sequence: TGTGCCAGCAGCTTTGCGGGGACCTCCTACGAGCAGTACTTC. Translated, it gives CASSFAGTSYEQYF.

The V gene is TRBV4-1, the J gene TRBJ1-1; the D gene is possibly TRBD1 (5 bases). From germline, CDR1 is MGHRA and CDR2 YSYEKL. This CDR3 contains 15 residues. V was pared by 1 base and J by 4 bases, with 13 bases between. The CDR3 here is CASSQGQGGGTEAFF. CDR3 DNA sequence: TGCGCCAGCAGCCAAGGGCAGGGAGGAGGCACTGAAGCTTTCTTT.

The gene calls are TRBV20-1 and TRBJ1-6; TRBD1 is a possible D gene (5 bases). Germline CDR1 and CDR2: DFQATT and SNEGSKA (reference sequence). The germline V and J ends were trimmed by 6 bases and 2 bases, with 20 bases remaining between them. The CDR3 extends over 17 amino acids. The CDR3 DNA sequence: TGCAGTGCCCTGGGAGTTGGGCAGGGACCCTATAATTCACCCCTCCACTTT. Translated, it gives CSALGVGQGPYNSPLHF.

This clonotype was detected many times. The chain is built from TRBV2 and TRBJ2-7; 10 bases align to TRBD1. Trimming took 6 bases from V and 1 from J; bases not matched to a gene: 9. CDR1 is SNHLY, CDR2 FYNNEI, per germline. This CDR3 region has 16 residues. The CDR3 loop is CASRPTSGQGSYEQYF. In DNA form, the CDR3 reads TGTGCCAGCAGACCGACTTCGGGACAGGGGTCCTACGAGCAGTACTTC.

The chain couples TRBV9 to TRBJ2-7, with D unclear. There are 12 residues in the CDR3. CDR1 and CDR2 (germline): SGDLS, YYNGEE. V was shortened by 2 bases and J by 7 bases, with 10 bases between the two germline ends. Here the CDR3 DNA reads TGTGCCAGCAGCGTGTCCGGGTCGGAGCAGTACTTC. Translation gives CASSVSGSEQYF.

This clonotype was recorded at least ten times. This chain links TRBV27 with TRBJ1-2; D unresolved. Trimming took off 5 bases at V and 0 bases at J, with 13 bases between the two ends. The CDR3 totals 15 residues. Per the germline V gene, CDR1 is MNHEY and CDR2 is SMNVEV (reference sequence). CDR3 amino acids: CASSPHGGANYGYTF. The CDR3 DNA is TGTGCCAGCAGTCCCCACGGAGGAGCTAACTATGGCTACACCTTC.

This clonotype came up many times. This rearrangement joins TRBV9 to TRBJ2-1, with 9 bases aligning to TRBD2. The CDR3 has 15 residues. J gave up 4 bases and V 4 bases, and 6 bases lay outside the gene matches. Germline V gives CDR1 SGDLS, CDR2 YYNGEE. The CDR3 here is CASSPPGLAYNEQFF. DNA for the CDR3: TGTGCCAGCAGCCCCCCGGGACTAGCATACAATGAGCAGTTCTTC.